This T cell receptor (beta chain) appears in the sequencing data of a study of shared clonotypes between healthy human individuals. Profiled with immunoSEQ multiplex PCR; TCRdb holds only in-frame clones, not every one. The sample records over 2 million clones, 85% to 95% being singletons. Points from the study as a whole: Unshared clonotypes carried lower generation probabilities than those common to all four donors.

On this clone itself: As yet, its antigen is unknown.

Trimming took off 6 bases at V and 5 bases at J, with 17 bases between the two ends. This CDR3 is 14 amino acids long. The germline gives CDR1 SGHAT, CDR2 FQNNGV. The J gene is TRBJ2-7, the V gene TRBV11-2; tentative D call: TRBD2 (7 bases). The TCR comes from a man between 18 and 35 years old in good health. Sequencing was performed on naive CD4+ T cells sorted from blood. Subset meaning: CD45RA+ positively selected. The CDR3 sequence is CASSPTGGLHEQYF. The CDR3, as DNA: TGTGCCAGCAGTCCCACCGGGGGGCTCCACGAGCAGTACTTC.